Following are 28 T cell receptor beta chains from one sample sequenced in a study of tumor-infiltrating lymphocytes in primary liver carcinoma. With a constant-region primer, TCR beta cDNA was made from approximately 520 ng of total RNA. Amplification in three nested multiplex PCR rounds with slightly modified ARM-PCR gave rise to TCR beta libraries. It was with TRBV1-TRBV30 forward primers and a C-beta reverse primer that the first two PCR rounds were run, at roughly 11 cycles each. TCRdb called the multiplex PCR reads again in MiXCR, with one record for every CDR3 protein. The sample consists of approximately 40,000 distinct CDR3 sequences, just under 75% of them appearing once. Total RNA and DNA came together from about 21-30 mg of bulk tissue without cell sorting. Sequences were obtained from liver tumor tissue from sampling region 4. The subset here: tumor region T4, right-lateral pole. The receptors shown here come from a man aged 40-49 years with primary liver carcinoma and hepatitis B virus infection.

Details on this clonotype: The junction does not match germline at one end; this may be a read error. This chain uses TRBV7-9 with TRBJ1-3, with TRBD1 as a possible D gene (5 bases). Per the germline V gene, CDR1 is SEHNR and CDR2 is FQNEAQ (reference sequence). The CDR3 consists of 16 residues. The CDR3 sequence: CASSPPSGASGNTIYF. The CDR3, as DNA: TGTGCAAGCAGCCCACCCTCCGGGGCGAGTGGAAACACCATATATTTT.

Remarks on this clonotype: The final CDR3 position lacks the conserved phenylalanine or tryptophan, pointing to a likely read error. The V and J genes are TRBV11-1 and TRBJ2-7, with D maybe TRBD2 (5 bases). Germline V gene lookup returns CDR1 SGHAT and CDR2 FQDESV (reference sequence). The CDR3 has 13 residues. CDR3 residues: CASRWRRSYEQYL. DNA of the CDR3: TGTGCCAGCAGGTGGAGGCGATCCTATGAGCAGTACTTA.

Points on this clonotype: The germline gene is not matched at one end of the junction; a read error may be the cause. The gene calls are TRBV28 and TRBJ1-2; D gene uncertain. This CDR3 contains 14 residues. The germline CDR1 and CDR2 sequences are MDHEN and SYDVKM. The CDR3 loop reads CASSLGHANYGYIF. As DNA, the CDR3 is TGTGCCAGCAGTTTAGGTCACGCTAACTATGGCTACATCTTC.

At least ten counts were recorded for this clonotype. Just one base apart from a much larger clone, this may be a read error. Written as DNA, the CDR3 is TGTGCCAGCAGCTCGCCCCTTATGGGTAGCGACGAGCAGTACTTC. The encoded protein is CASSSPLMGSDEQYF. The rearrangement uses TRBV28 and TRBJ2-7, with TRBD2 as a possible D gene (5 bases). CDR1 and CDR2 (germline): MDHEN, SYDVKM. This CDR3 contains 15 residues. V lost 6 bases to trimming and J lost 5 bases, with 20 bases between them.

This clonotype was picked up a small number of times. The junction differs from germline at one of its ends, possibly a read error. The chain links TRBV6-2 or TRBV6-3 to TRBJ2-7; perhaps TRBD1 as D (5 bases). The CDR3 has 13 residues. Germline CDR1 MNHEY, CDR2 SVGEGT. Here the CDR3 DNA reads TGTGCCAGCAGTTTGGACACTACCTACGAGCAATACTTC. It is translated as CASSLDTTYEQYF.

The rearrangement uses TRBV29-1 and TRBJ2-1, with unresolved D. CDR1 and CDR2 (germline): SQVTM, ANQGSEA. The CDR3 is 13 amino acids. V was trimmed by 5 bases and J by 15 bases, leaving 23 bases between them. CDR3 loop: CSVLVSSGHMLFF. In nucleotides, the CDR3 is TGCAGCGTTCTGGTATCGTCCGGGCATATGCTGTTCTTC.

In the case of this clonotype: Likely a read error: the CDR3 ends without its conserved phenylalanine or tryptophan. J is TRBJ1-2 and V is TRBV12-3 or TRBV12-4; 10 nucleotides align to TRBD1. The CDR3 has 12 amino acids. The CDR3 sequence is CATGQGVDGYTL. The CDR3 bases are TGTGCTACCGGACAGGGGGTCGATGGCTACACCTTA.

A note on this clonotype: The missing conserved phenylalanine or tryptophan at the end of this CDR3 makes a read error likely. The CDR3 region is CAISQEAPGTGRCEQYS. CDR3 nucleotides: TGCGCCATCAGCCAAGAAGCACCCGGGACAGGGCGGTGCGAGCAGTACTCC. This chain uses TRBV4-3 with TRBJ2-7; 9 bases map to TRBD1. Germline CDR1 reads LGHNA; CDR2 reads YSLEER. The CDR3 is 17 residues long.

In regard to this clonotype: A much larger clone lies a single base off, so this may be a read error. The CDR3 nucleotides are TGTGCCAGCCACTTCCAGGGGGCTGGCCATGGCTACACCTTC. This gives the protein CASHFQGAGHGYTF. The chain employs TRBV7-9 and TRBJ1-2; 8 nucleotides align to TRBD1. Looked up from germline, CDR1 is SEHNR and CDR2 is FQNEAQ (reference sequence). With 8 bases clipped from V and 6 bases from J, the junction kept 11 bases outside the gene matches. This CDR3 is built from 14 residues.

Of note for this clonotype: A read error may produce the germline difference seen at one junction end. This rearrangement joins TRBV11-1 to TRBJ2-7; D might be TRBD2 (6 bases). This CDR3 region has 15 residues. Germline V CDR1 and CDR2: SGHAT, FQDESV (reference sequence). CDR3 bases: TGCGCCAGCAGCTCATCCTGGGACTCCTTCTACGAGCAGTACTTC. This sequence encodes CASSSSWDSFYEQYF.

This clonotype was recorded only once. The junction shows a germline mismatch at one end, possibly a read error. The chain uses TRBV19 and TRBJ1-5, with D uncertain. There are 15 residues in the CDR3. CDR1 is LNHDA and CDR2 is SQIVND in the germline V gene (reference sequence). DNA for the CDR3: TGTGCCAGTAGTTTGTCAAAGCTCGGCAATCAGCTCCAGCATTTC. Amino acids: CASSLSKLGNQLQHF.

In regard to this clonotype: Compared with germline, one end of the junction differs, possibly owing to a read error. V and J are TRBV6-6 and TRBJ1-5; D call uncertain. The CDR3 contains 14 residues. Germline lookup yields CDR1 MNHNY and CDR2 SVGAGI (reference sequence). The CDR3 nucleotides read TGTGACTGCAGTTTGGGCAGCGGCAATCAGTCCCAGCATTTT. Translated, it gives CDCSLGSGNQSQHF.

This clonotype appeared once. The germline gene is not matched at one end of the junction; a read error may be the cause. The chain uses TRBV7-2 and TRBJ2-3; D unresolved. CDR3 length: 16 residues. Germline V gives CDR1 SGHTA, CDR2 FQGNSA. The CDR3 sequence is CASNLGSSRETDTQYF. The CDR3 DNA follows: TGTGCCAGCAACTTAGGTTCCTCCCGTGAAACAGATACGCAGTATTTT.

This chain connects TRBV5-1 to TRBJ2-2; tentatively, D is TRBD1 (6 bases). V lost 4 bases, J lost 5 bases, and 15 bases lay in between. Per germline, CDR1 SGHRS and CDR2 YFSETQ. This CDR3 is built from 15 residues. The CDR3 reads CASSIQGVRTGELFF. The DNA of the CDR3 is TGCGCCAGCAGCATACAGGGCGTCAGGACCGGGGAGCTGTTTTTT.

The count of this clonotype is one. The J gene is TRBJ2-1, the V gene TRBV6-2 or TRBV6-3, with TRBD2 matching 13 bases. The CDR3 length is 16 residues. Germline loops: CDR1 MNHEY, CDR2 SVGEGT. V was pared by 5 bases and J by 15 bases, with 16 bases of the junction left unmatched. DNA of the CDR3: TGTGCCAGCAGTCCCCGGACTAGCGGGAGAGCAGATGAGTGGTTCTTC. It specifies CASSPRTSGRADEWFF.

This clonotype was recorded many times. This may stem from a read error, because a much larger clone lies one nucleotide away. V gene TRBV5-1 combines with J gene TRBJ2-7; either TRBD1 or TRBD2 may fit D (5 bases each). From germline, CDR1 is SGHRS and CDR2 YFSETQ. The CDR3 sequence is 10 residues long. CDR3 region: CASSLTGRGF. CDR3 nucleotides: TGCGCCAGCAGCTTGACGGGAAGGGGCTTC.

Comment on this clonotype: Likely a read error: the CDR3 ends without its conserved phenylalanine or tryptophan. This chain connects TRBV9 to TRBJ2-5, with D unclear. This CDR3 is built from 12 residues. Germline V gene sequence: CDR1 SGDLS, CDR2 YYNGEE. The chain's CDR3 is CASSGPQETQYL. The CDR3 DNA is TGTGCCAGCAGCGGCCCTCAGGAGACTCAGTACCTC.

On this clonotype itself: As the CDR3 is not closed by the conserved phenylalanine or tryptophan, this likely results from a read error. No DNA is shown, since the ends of the CDR3 on it are uncertain; the CDR3 is the one TCRdb lists. The chain recombines TRBV5-6 with TRBJ2-7; the listed D gene, TRBD2, was not tested against the DNA. CDR1 and CDR2 (germline): SGHDT, YYEEEE. The CDR3 sequence runs 16 residues, both termini included. CDR3 sequence: CANSNTWREGSYEEYS.

In regard to this clonotype: At one end the junction does not follow the germline gene, possibly because of a read error. The J gene is TRBJ2-2, the V gene TRBV4-3; 9 positions agree with TRBD1. This CDR3 region has 19 residues. From germline, CDR1 is LGHNA and CDR2 YSLEER. This CDR3 reads CAISQDPLGTGPNTGELLF. For the CDR3, the DNA is TGCGCCATCAGCCAAGATCCCCTGGGGACAGGGCCGAACACAGGGGAGCTATTGTTT.

A note on this clonotype: No conserved phenylalanine or tryptophan ends this CDR3, so it is likely a read error. CDR3 in amino acids: CASSQDRGQDRNSPLHS. In nucleotides, the CDR3 is TGCGCAAGCAGCCAAGATCGGGGACAGGACCGGAATTCACCCCTCCACTCT. The rearrangement uses TRBV4-1 and TRBJ1-6; TRBD1 matches 8 bases. From germline, CDR1 is MGHRA and CDR2 YSYEKL. This CDR3 comprises 17 residues.

A word on this clonotype: At one boundary the junction diverges from the germline segment, which might be a read error. CDR3 sequence: CVSSLQGVSEAQYF. For the CDR3, the DNA is TGTGTCAGCAGTTTACAGGGGGTCTCAGAGGCCCAGTACTTC. This rearrangement joins TRBV28 to TRBJ2-5; TRBD1 agrees at 8 bases. The CDR3 length is 14 residues. CDR1 is MDHEN and CDR2 is SYDVKM in the germline V gene. Full variable domain (outside the CDR3, taken from reference TRBV28 and TRBJ2-5): DVKVTQSSRYLVKRTGEKVFLECVQDMDHENMFWYRQDPGLGLRLIYFSYDVKMKEKGDIPEGYSVSREKKERFSLILESASTNQTSMYLCVSSLQGVSEAQYFGPGTRLLVL.

This clonotype showed up many times. This chain joins TRBV9 and TRBJ2-5, with 7 bases identical to TRBD2. CDR3 size: 15 residues. Germline V gives CDR1 SGDLS, CDR2 YYNGEE. Trimming removed 6 bases from V and 1 base from J; junction bases left unmatched: 9. The CDR3 coding sequence is TGTGCCAGCACCAGTAGTTGGGGGGGCCAAGAGACCCAGTACTTC. As protein: CASTSSWGGQETQYF. Looking up the rest from reference TRBV9 and TRBJ2-5 gives the full variable domain: DSGVTQTPKHLITATGQRVTLRCSPRSGDLSVYWYQQSLDQGLQFLIQYYNGEERAKGNILERFSAQQFPDLHSELNLSSLELGDSALYFCASTSSWGGQETQYFGPGTRLLVL.

Worth noting for this clonotype: The conserved final phenylalanine or tryptophan is absent from the CDR3, which likely points to a read error. The chain uses TRBV29-1 and TRBJ1-1; D call uncertain. The CDR3 contains 15 residues. CDR1 is SQVTM and CDR2 is ANQGSEA in the germline V gene. Here the CDR3 reads CSVRAGWGMNIEAFL. CDR3 nucleotide sequence: TGCAGCGTTAGGGCGGGGTGGGGAATGAACATTGAAGCTTTCCTT.

A note on this clonotype: An end of the junction does not agree with germline; a read error may underlie this. This chain links TRBV11-3 with TRBJ2-3, with D tentatively TRBD1 or TRBD2 (6 bases each). CDR1 SGHNT and CDR2 YENEEA come from the germline V gene. The CDR3 length is 13 residues. CDR3 region: CASSLGGVDTQYF. DNA for the CDR3: TGTGCAAGCAGCTTGGGGGGCGTAGATACGCAGTATTTT. The full variable domain, rest sourced from reference TRBV11-3 and TRBJ2-3, is EAGVVQSPRYKIIEKKQPVAFWCNPISGHNTLYWYLQNLGQGPELLIRYENEEAVDDSQLPKDRFSAERLKGVDSTLKIQPAELGDSAVYLCASSLGGVDTQYFGPGTRLTVL.

Comment on this clonotype: One end of the junction is discordant with germline, which a read error may explain. This sequence joins TRBV11-3 and TRBJ2-1; D gene unclear. CDR1 is SGHNT and CDR2 is YENEEA in the germline V gene. The CDR3 has 14 amino acids. CDR3 DNA: TGTGCCAACAGCTTAGGAGTCAGCGACAATGTGCAGTTCTTC. This sequence encodes CANSLGVSDNVQFF. The full variable domain, in which reference TRBV11-3 and TRBJ2-1 provide the parts outside the CDR3, is EAGVVQSPRYKIIEKKQPVAFWCNPISGHNTLYWYLQNLGQGPELLIRYENEEAVDDSQLPKDRFSAERLKGVDSTLKIQPAELGDSAVYLCANSLGVSDNVQFFGPGTRLTVL.

A word on this clonotype: A much bigger clone sits one base away, suggesting this may be a read error. This sequence joins TRBV20-1 and TRBJ2-1; D unresolved. This CDR3 is 11 amino acids long. Germline CDR1 reads DFQATT; CDR2 reads SNEGSKA (reference sequence). CDR3 region: CSAKPLNDQFF. CDR3 nucleotide sequence: TGCAGTGCTAAACCCCTCAATGACCAGTTCTTC.

The chain links TRBV11-2 to TRBJ2-3, with TRBD1 as a possible D gene (6 bases). From germline, CDR1 is SGHAT and CDR2 FQNNGV. V gave up 9 bases and J gave up 3 bases, with 22 bases separating them. This CDR3 region has 16 residues. CDR3 sequence reads: CASSRRRTGNTDTQYF. In DNA form, the CDR3 reads TGTGCCAGTAGCAGAAGAAGAACAGGGAATACAGATACGCAGTATTTT.

To note about this clonotype: At one of its ends the junction is not consistent with the germline gene, which may arise from a read error. V usage is TRBV14 and J usage is TRBJ2-1; D is possibly TRBD2 (5 bases). CDR1 and CDR2 from the germline V gene are SGHDN and FVKESK. The length of the CDR3 is 17 residues. The CDR3 protein is CASGQEGHGIGYNEQFF. CDR3 DNA: TGTGCCAGCGGCCAAGAGGGTCATGGGATAGGGTACAATGAGCAGTTCTTC.